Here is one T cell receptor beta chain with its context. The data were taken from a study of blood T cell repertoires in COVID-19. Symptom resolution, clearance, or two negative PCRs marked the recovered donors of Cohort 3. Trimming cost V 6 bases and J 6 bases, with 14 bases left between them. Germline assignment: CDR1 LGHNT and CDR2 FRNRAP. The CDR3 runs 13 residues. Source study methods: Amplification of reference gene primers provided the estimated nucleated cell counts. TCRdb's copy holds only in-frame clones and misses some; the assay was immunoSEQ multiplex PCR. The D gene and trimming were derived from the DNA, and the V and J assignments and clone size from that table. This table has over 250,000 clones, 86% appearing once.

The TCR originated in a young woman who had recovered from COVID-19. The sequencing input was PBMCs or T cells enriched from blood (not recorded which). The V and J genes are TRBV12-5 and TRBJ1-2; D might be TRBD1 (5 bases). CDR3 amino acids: CASGSSRGHGYTF. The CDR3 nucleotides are TGTGCTAGTGGCTCTTCGCGGGGCCATGGCTACACCTTC.